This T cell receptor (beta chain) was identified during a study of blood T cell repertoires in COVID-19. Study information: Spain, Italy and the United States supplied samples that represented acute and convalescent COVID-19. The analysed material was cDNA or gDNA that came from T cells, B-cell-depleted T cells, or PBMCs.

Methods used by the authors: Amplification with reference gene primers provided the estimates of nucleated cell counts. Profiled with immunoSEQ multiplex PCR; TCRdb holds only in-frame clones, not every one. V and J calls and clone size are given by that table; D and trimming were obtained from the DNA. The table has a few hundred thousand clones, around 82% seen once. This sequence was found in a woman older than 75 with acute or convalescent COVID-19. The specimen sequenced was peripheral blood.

This CDR3 reads CASRGQGNTGELFF. In DNA form, the CDR3 reads TGTGCCAGCAGGGGACAAGGGAACACCGGGGAGCTGTTTTTT. The chain recombines TRBV27 with TRBJ2-2, with D possibly TRBD1 on 6 matching bases. CDR3 length equals 14 residues. V dropped 6 bases and J dropped 1 base, with 9 bases sitting between them. Per the germline V gene, CDR1 is MNHEY and CDR2 is SMNVEV (reference sequence).